These 27 T cell receptor beta chains were all obtained from the same sample, sequenced in a study of T cell responses to AZD1222 COVID-19 vaccine. The assay was immunoSEQ multiplex PCR, and TCRdb's table has in-frame clones only and misses some. The data show roughly 150,000 clones, with approximately 92% seen just once and more than 3% held by the top ten. This material consisted of peripheral blood, taken 28 days after the second AZD1222 dose. Receptor source: an adult who received the AZD1222 COVID-19 vaccine.

The rearrangement links TRBV6-1 to TRBJ1-2; perhaps TRBD1 as D (5 bases). Germline V lookup: CDR1 MNHNS, CDR2 SASEGT. V gave up 1 base and J gave up 5 bases, with 8 bases separating them. This CDR3 spans 13 amino acids. The CDR3 spells CASSEGTRYGYTF. The CDR3 region has the DNA TGTGCCAGCAGTGAAGGGACAAGATATGGCTACACCTTC.

The V call is TRBV7-2, the J call TRBJ2-1, with TRBD2 matching 10 bases. V trimming: 5 bases; J trimming: 5 bases; junction bases outside the gene matches: 3. Germline V gene data show CDR1 as SGHTA and CDR2 as FQGNSA. The CDR3 covers 14 residues. The chain's CDR3 is CASSRTSGNNEQFF. The CDR3 nucleotides are TGTGCCAGCAGCCGGACTAGCGGTAACAATGAGCAGTTCTTC.

CDR3 DNA: TGTGCCAGCAGATTAATGAGTAGCGGGAGGCCTCAAGAGACCCAGTACTTC. Amino acid sequence: CASRLMSSGRPQETQYF. This chain uses TRBV27 with TRBJ2-5, with 10 bases that match TRBD2. The CDR3 extends over 17 amino acids. The junction had 12 bases not matched to a gene; V was cut back by 6 bases and J by 2 bases. From germline, CDR1 is MNHEY and CDR2 SMNVEV (reference sequence).

V and J are TRBV27 and TRBJ1-2; 8 nucleotides align to TRBD1. Germline V lookup: CDR1 MNHEY, CDR2 SMNVEV (reference sequence). Losses at the gene ends were 5 bases for V and 6 bases for J; bases not matched to a gene: 8. CDR3 length: 14 residues. The CDR3 here is CASSLQGASDGYTF. CDR3 sequence (DNA): TGTGCCAGCAGTCTCCAGGGGGCTTCGGATGGCTACACCTTC.

This sequence joins TRBV19 and TRBJ1-5, with a weak D call TRBD1 (6 bases). The V gene lost 1 base and the J gene lost 3 bases, with 19 bases spanning the gap. The CDR3 totals 18 residues. Germline CDR1 reads LNHDA; CDR2 reads SQIVND (reference sequence). Here the CDR3 DNA reads TGTGCCAGTAGTATAGGTTGGCGGGGGACAAAAAACAATCAGCCCCAGCATTTT. As protein: CASSIGWRGTKNNQPQHF.

The chain joins TRBV12-3 or TRBV12-4 to TRBJ1-2; D is possibly TRBD1 (6 bases). V lost 6 bases and J 4 bases, leaving 12 bases between the germline ends. The CDR3 totals 13 residues. The DNA of the CDR3 is TGTGCCAGCAGCGCTACAGGGAGCTATGGCTACACCTTC. It is translated as CASSATGSYGYTF.

V is TRBV19 and J is TRBJ1-6; D unresolved. The germline V gene has CDR1 LNHDA and CDR2 SQIVND (reference sequence). The CDR3 sequence is 13 residues long. V was shortened by 5 bases and J by 10 bases, with 12 bases between the two germline ends. Written as DNA, the CDR3 is TGTGCCAGTAGTCGAGGGTCATGGTCACCCCTCCACTTT. Translating gives CASSRGSWSPLHF.

V is TRBV11-2 and J is TRBJ2-3; 9 bases are a match to TRBD1. Trimming took 5 bases from V and 5 from J; bases not matched to a gene: 11. This CDR3 spans 16 amino acids. Germline values: CDR1 SGHAT, CDR2 FQNNGV. CDR3 loop: CASSKRRDREEDTQYF. CDR3 bases: TGTGCCAGCAGCAAGCGCCGGGACAGGGAAGAAGATACGCAGTATTTT.

The genes are TRBV7-9 and TRBJ2-1, with D unclear. The CDR3 totals 14 residues. Deletions cut 2 bases from V and 5 bases from J, with 10 bases between. Per the germline V gene, CDR1 is SEHNR and CDR2 is FQNEAQ (reference sequence). The CDR3 loop reads CASSLLADNNEQFF. DNA for the CDR3: TGTGCCAGCAGCTTATTGGCAGACAACAATGAGCAGTTCTTC.

The V call is TRBV7-2, the J call TRBJ2-5; 14 nucleotides line up with TRBD2. J lost 2 bases, V lost 3 bases, and 2 bases had no gene match. The CDR3 is 16 amino acids. Germline assignment: CDR1 SGHTA and CDR2 FQGNSA. This chain's CDR3 is CASSFGTSGGQETQYF. CDR3 nucleotides: TGTGCCAGCAGCTTCGGGACTAGCGGGGGACAAGAGACCCAGTACTTC.

The CDR3 DNA reads as TGTGCCAGTGCGGCAGTCTTCATGAACACTGAAGCTTTCTTT. Its translation is CASAAVFMNTEAFF. The gene calls are TRBV19 and TRBJ1-1, with D hard to call. The CDR3 has 14 residues. Trimming left V 8 bases short and J 0 bases short, with 13 bases between. Germline V gene lookup returns CDR1 LNHDA and CDR2 SQIVND (reference sequence).

The chain is built from TRBV7-9 and TRBJ2-7, with TRBD2 matching 10 bases. Germline V CDR1 and CDR2: SEHNR, FQNEAQ (reference sequence). V shed 6 bases, J shed 12 bases, and the junction held 14 bases outside the gene matches. This CDR3 has 14 amino acids. In DNA form, the CDR3 reads TGTGCCAGCAGTCAAACGGGACTAGCGATGGGTCCGTACTTC. Translating gives CASSQTGLAMGPYF.

The V gene is TRBV5-5, the J gene TRBJ2-3; D gene ambiguous. There are 15 residues in the CDR3. In germline, CDR1 is SGHKS, CDR2 YYEKEE (reference sequence). The V end lost 4 bases, the J end lost 2 bases, and 14 bases lay between the germline ends. The CDR3 bases are TGTGCCAGCAGCCCCCGTAGGGCCCCCACAGATACGCAGTATTTT. Translation: CASSPRRAPTDTQYF. The entire variable domain, with the rest obtained from reference TRBV5-5 and TRBJ2-3, is as follows: DAGVTQSPTHLIKTRGQQVTLRCSPISGHKSVSWYQQVLGQGPQFIFQYYEKEERGRGNFPDRFSARQFPNYSSELNVNALLLGDSALYLCASSPRRAPTDTQYFGPGTRLTVL.

The chain links TRBV6-2 or TRBV6-3 to TRBJ1-2; D gene unclear. CDR3 length equals 15 residues. Trimming removed 0 bases from V and 5 bases from J, with 13 bases in between. Germline V gene data show CDR1 as MNHEY and CDR2 as SVGEGT. In nucleotides, the CDR3 is TGTGCCAGCAGTTACTCGATGGGCAGCCCGTATGGCTACACCTTC. Amino acids: CASSYSMGSPYGYTF.

The chain has TRBV29-1 and TRBJ2-7, with D perhaps TRBD2 (6 bases). The CDR3 consists of 14 residues. From germline, CDR1 is SQVTM and CDR2 ANQGSEA. The V end lost 7 bases, the J end lost 3 bases, and 19 bases lay between the germline ends. This CDR3 reads CSATTRGMGYEQYF. CDR3 nucleotide sequence: TGCAGCGCTACGACCCGCGGGATGGGCTACGAGCAGTACTTC.

CDR3 nucleotide sequence: TGCGCCAGCAGCCAAGAACACGCTCGGGGGGGGCAGTTCTTC. Amino acids: CASSQEHARGGQFF. The chain employs TRBV4-3 and TRBJ2-1; 8 bases are shared with TRBD2. Per germline, CDR1 LGHNA and CDR2 YSLEER. The CDR3 length is 14 residues. The V gene end was trimmed by 0 bases and the J gene end by 12 bases; junction bases not matched to a gene: 7.

This clone came up a few times. The CDR3 region is CASSAGQGGTQYF. The CDR3 coding sequence is TGCGCCAGCAGCGCGGGACAGGGGGGGACCCAGTACTTC. The chain employs TRBV5-1 and TRBJ2-5; 11 bases match TRBD1. Germline V CDR1 and CDR2: SGHRS, YFSETQ. The V gene end was trimmed by 4 bases and the J gene end by 7 bases; junction bases not matched to a gene: 3. The CDR3 extends over 13 amino acids. Variable domain in full (rest from reference TRBV5-1 and TRBJ2-5): KAGVTQTPRYLIKTRGQQVTLSCSPISGHRSVSWYQQTPGQGLQFLFEYFSETQRNKGNFPGRFSGRQFSNSRSEMNVSTLELGDSALYLCASSAGQGGTQYFGPGTRLLVL.

The rearrangement links TRBV29-1 to TRBJ1-2, with 9 bases lining up with TRBD1. V trimming: 5 bases; J trimming: 7 bases; junction bases outside the gene matches: 5. Germline CDR1 is SQVTM and CDR2 is ANQGSEA. CDR3 length: 12 residues. The CDR3 protein is CSVKQGAGGYTF. In nucleotides, the CDR3 is TGCAGCGTTAAACAGGGGGCTGGTGGCTACACCTTC.

The genes are TRBV7-9 and TRBJ1-2, with D possibly being TRBD1 (6 bases). CDR1 SEHNR and CDR2 FQNEAQ come from the germline V gene (reference sequence). The CDR3 is made up of 13 amino acids. Trimming stripped 5 bases from V and 3 bases from J, with 10 bases between. CDR3: CASSNGQYYGYTF. The CDR3 DNA sequence: TGTGCCAGCAGCAACGGACAGTACTATGGCTACACCTTC.

The gene calls are TRBV3-1 (or the pseudogene TRBV3-2) and TRBJ2-1; 13 bases agree with TRBD2. The CDR3 contains 16 residues. In germline, CDR1 is LGHDT, CDR2 YNNKEL (reference sequence). V shed 6 bases, J shed 3 bases, and the junction held 5 bases outside the gene matches. This CDR3 reads CASRSGTSGIYNEQFF. CDR3 coding DNA: TGTGCCAGCAGGTCCGGGACTAGCGGGATCTACAATGAGCAGTTCTTC.

For the CDR3, the DNA is TGTGCCAGCGGGGGGAGCTCTGGGGCCAACGTCCTGACTTTC. Translated, it gives CASGGSSGANVLTF. V usage is TRBV28 and J usage is TRBJ2-6; perhaps TRBD2 as D (6 bases). V was trimmed by 8 bases and J by 0 bases, leaving 8 bases between them. CDR3 length: 14 amino acids. Germline values: CDR1 MDHEN, CDR2 SYDVKM.

The genes are TRBV6-1 and TRBJ1-2; D may be TRBD1 (6 bases). The length of the CDR3 is 14 residues. The germline gives CDR1 MNHNS, CDR2 SASEGT. The V end lost 1 base, the J end lost 4 bases, and 10 bases lay between the germline ends. The CDR3, as DNA: TGTGCCAGCAGTGAAGGCTTGACAGGCTATGGCTACACCTTC. Translated: CASSEGLTGYGYTF.

The gene calls are TRBV28 and TRBJ1-2; 9 positions agree with TRBD1. Trimming cost V 4 bases and J 3 bases; bases outside gene matches: 9. Germline CDR1 MDHEN, CDR2 SYDVKM. The CDR3 covers 16 residues. The DNA of the CDR3 is TGTGCCAGCAGTTCGCCGGGACAGGGACGTGACTATGGCTACACCTTC. Protein product: CASSSPGQGRDYGYTF.

The CDR3 region is CASSLGPTVYNEQFF. CDR3 coding DNA: TGTGCCAGCAGCTTAGGGCCGACGGTATACAATGAGCAGTTCTTC. The chain links TRBV7-2 to TRBJ2-1; D unclear. V dropped 1 base and J dropped 4 bases, with 11 bases sitting between them. The CDR3 length is 15 residues. The V gene's germline CDR1 is SGHTA and CDR2 FQGNSA.

This chain links TRBV29-1 with TRBJ2-7; 9 positions match TRBD1. Looked up from germline, CDR1 is SQVTM and CDR2 is ANQGSEA. J lost 1 base, V lost 8 bases, and 9 bases had no gene match. The CDR3 runs to 14 residues. CDR3 protein: CSTRGTGLSYEQYF. CDR3 nucleotide sequence: TGCAGCACCAGAGGGACAGGGCTATCCTACGAGCAGTACTTC.

The chain couples TRBV6-1 to TRBJ2-7, with 12 positions matching TRBD2. This CDR3 has 15 amino acids. From germline, CDR1 is MNHNS and CDR2 SASEGT. The trim removed 3 bases at V and 6 bases at J, leaving 6 bases unmatched. CDR3 amino acids: CASSETSGRIGEQYF. The CDR3 DNA reads TGTGCCAGCAGTGAGACTAGCGGGAGAATCGGCGAGCAGTACTTC.

The CDR3, as DNA: TGTGCCAGTTGGAGTCAGGGGGCGCCCGGGGAGCTGTTTTTT. It codes for CASWSQGAPGELFF. The V gene is TRBV28, the J gene TRBJ2-2; TRBD1 matches at 8 bases. V trimming: 9 bases; J trimming: 6 bases; junction bases outside the gene matches: 9. The CDR3 has 14 residues. Germline-derived CDR1 and CDR2 are MDHEN and SYDVKM. The full variable domain, rest sourced from reference TRBV28 and TRBJ2-2, is DVKVTQSSRYLVKRTGEKVFLECVQDMDHENMFWYRQDPGLGLRLIYFSYDVKMKEKGDIPEGYSVSREKKERFSLILESASTNQTSMYLCASWSQGAPGELFFGEGSRLTVL.